This T cell receptor (beta chain) was documented in a study of blood T cell repertoires in COVID-19 (dated by TCRdb to 2020 to 2022). Describing the broader study: Samples covering the acute and convalescent phases of COVID-19 were provided by collaborators in the United States, Italy and Spain. The material from the prospective study consisted of cDNA or gDNA derived from T cells, B-cell-depleted T cells, or PBMCs. Subjects who had been exposed to COVID-19, were actively infected with it, or had recovered from it provided the deeply sampled blood TCRbeta repertoires that made up the dataset. A freely available public database, intended as a resource for researchers studying the immune response to SARS-CoV-2, is where the repertoires were released. The samples were drawn from the first 160 participants of the ongoing ImmuneRACE study and from 1,254 subjects provided by 6 global collaborators. Sample metadata almost always included a de-identified subject ID, COVID-19 status, age in years and sex. Where HLA class I and class II types were available, the types were taken from metadata supplied by the sample provider, not from assay-based typing.

A note on this clone: Its cognate antigen has yet to be identified. One base away there is no much larger clone; base qualities are not given.

What the research found in general, with its limitations: The amount of clinical and demographic metadata varied by source and participant and was provided uncurated.

Another Seattle source contributed samples from volunteer blood donors who had recovered from COVID-19. Whole blood was collected in K2EDTA tubes by collaborating institutions according to the institutions' own protocols. Collaborator samples were shipped for TCRbeta analysis as frozen whole blood, isolated PBMCs, or DNA extracted from either sample type. TCRbeta CDR3 regions were amplified from genomic DNA using the immunoSEQ Assay, a bias-controlled multiplex PCR. On the authors' methods: The number of nucleated cells in each sample was estimated by amplification of reference gene primers within the assay. To quantify the absolute abundance of each unique TCRbeta CDR3 rearrangement, sequence reads were collapsed and filtered. For each sample, productive Simpson clonality was calculated as the square root of Simpson's diversity index across productive rearrangements. The clones in this table, taken by TCRdb from immuneACCESS, are in-frame only. Not every clone is retained; where verified, under half of the shortfall comes from an unresolved V gene, and the cause of the rest is unknown. The V and J calls and the clone size are those of that table, but D and trimming were determined from the DNA. For this sample the table gives some 200,000 clones, of which about 80% were detected only once. Of the sample, around 3% is held by the ten largest clones.

V and J are trimmed by 6 bases and 7 bases, and the gene matches miss 1 base of the junction. Reading from cysteine to phenylalanine, the CDR3 counts 11 amino acids. Here the CDR3 DNA is all that survives: 33 bases in frame from base 1. The germline V gene gives CDR1 as MDHEN and CDR2 as SYDVKM. This chain is built from TRBV28 and TRBJ1-2; TRBD1 matches 8 bases in the middle. This TCR was recovered from a woman in her twenties or thirties who had recovered from COVID-19. The specimen was peripheral blood. The CDR3 has the sequence CASRQGVGYTF. The DNA reads TGTGCCAGCAGACAGGGGGTTGGCTACACCTTC.